This TCR beta chain originates from a study of cytomegalovirus exposure and HLA in healthy donors. Broader study findings: Donors belonging to an Asian-associated ancestry cluster reportedly showed fewer N-insertions in productive TCRs than the approximately 670-donor mean, according to what a later analysis found. Previous analysis showed most TCR beta V segments were productive about 90% or about 30% of the time.

Germline V gene data show CDR1 as SGDLS and CDR2 as YYNGEE. This CDR3 spans 14 amino acids. V shed 0 bases and J shed 7 bases, with 11 bases lying between them. The study ran its PCR with 60 Vbeta and 13 Jbeta primers. Repertoires were generated with immunoSEQ multiplex PCR, while TCRdb's copy carries only in-frame clones and drops some. The data contain 85,000 to 130,000 clones, roughly a tenth of them seen just once; the ten biggest clones take up approximately 6%. This clone was seen only a few times. As yet, its antigen is unknown. Input material: PBMCs. The source is a man aged 40-50 years in good health and CMV-seropositive. The rearrangement uses TRBV9 and TRBJ2-1; D is possibly TRBD2 (5 bases). The CDR3, as DNA: TGTGCCAGCAGCGTAGCGGATAGCGCAAATGAGCAGTTCTTC. Protein product: CASSVADSANEQFF.